These T cell receptor beta chains were read from a single sample in a study of T cells in Graves' hyperthyroidism and ophthalmopathy. A single record per CDR3 protein comes from TCRdb applying MiXCR to the multiplex PCR reads. Of about 600,000 distinct CDR3 sequences in the sample, approximately 15% are singletons; the top ten hold 2.5% to 4%. The source material was blood. All receptors derive from a woman between 35 and 50 years old with Graves' ophthalmopathy. The CDR3 runs from the conserved cysteine through the conserved F or W. The D gene is left open where the match is weak. Some rows mark clone size as missing; the rest say once, few, many or name a class of expanded clone.

abundance,v_gene,j_gene,d_gene,CDR3nt,CDR3aa
many,TRBV7-8,TRBJ2-7,NA,TGTGCCAGCAGCGGGAGCGGAAACGAGCAGTACTTC,CASSGSGNEQYF
NA,TRBV6-5,TRBJ2-7,TRBD2,TGTGCCAGCAGTTGGACTAGCGGGGTCGAGCAGTACTTC,CASSWTSGVEQYF
NA,TRBV28,TRBJ2-7,NA,TGTGCCAGCAGTCCGCTTCTGTGGGGCGAGCAGTACTTC,CASSPLLWGEQYF
NA,TRBV27,TRBJ2-6,TRBD1,TGTGCCAGTTCCCCCCCCGGGACAGGGATCGCTGGGGCCAACGTCCTGACTTTC,CASSPPGTGIAGANVLTF
few,TRBV20-1,TRBJ2-7,TRBD2,TGCAGTGCCCACGGGGGACTAGCGGGAGGCGGGGAGCAGTACTTC,CSAHGGLAGGGEQYF
few,TRBV3-1,TRBJ2-1,TRBD2,TGTGCCAGCAGCCAAGAGGGATACAGCGGGAGGAGGGCCTACAATGAGCAGTTCTTC,CASSQEGYSGRRAYNEQFF
many,TRBV12-3/TRBV12-4,TRBJ2-4,TRBD2,TGTGCCAGCAGTTCCGCCCCCCCCGGGACTAGCTCCTACATTCAGTACTTC,CASSSAPPGTSSYIQYF
many,TRBV11-2,TRBJ2-1,TRBD2,TGTGCCAGCAGCTTAGGTCGGGGGGGGTTTGATGAGCAGTTCTTC,CASSLGRGGFDEQFF
few,TRBV3-1,TRBJ1-3,TRBD1,TGTGCCAGCAGCCAAGATGGGACAGGTACTTTCTTCATCTCTGGAAACACCATATATTTT,CASSQDGTGTFFISGNTIYF
many,TRBV18,TRBJ1-1,NA,TGTGCCAGCTCACCGCTAGTGGACCGCACTGAAGCTTTCTTT,CASSPLVDRTEAFF
NA,TRBV19,TRBJ2-5,NA,TGTGCCACCACCACCAACGGACAGAAACAAGAGACCCAGTACTTC,CATTTNGQKQETQYF
many,TRBV29-1,TRBJ2-1,NA,TGCAGCGTGGTGAGAGGGGCAGGAAGCTCCTACAATGAGCAGTTCTTC,CSVVRGAGSSYNEQFF
many,TRBV7-8,TRBJ2-7,NA,TGTGCCAGCAGCTTTCCTAGCGCGTCCGAATCCTACGAGCAGTACTTC,CASSFPSASESYEQYF
few,TRBV3-1,TRBJ2-2,NA,TGTGCCAGCACGGTTCTTAATGGGTCTAAGAACACCGGGGAGCTGTTTTTT,CASTVLNGSKNTGELFF
many,TRBV7-2,TRBJ2-7,TRBD1,TGTGCCAGCAGCGCCGGGACAGGGATTTCCTACGAGCAGTACTTC,CASSAGTGISYEQYF
many,TRBV18,TRBJ2-7,TRBD1,TGTGCCAGCTCACGGGACAGGGGGGACGAGCAGTACTTC,CASSRDRGDEQYF
NA,TRBV9,TRBJ2-3,NA,TGTGCCAGCAGCGTAGAGACAGGTAGCACAGATACGCAGTATTTT,CASSVETGSTDTQYF
many,TRBV6-2/TRBV6-3,TRBJ2-3,TRBD1,TGTGCCAGCCCCCCTTTCACAGGGGTGGATACGCAGTATTTT,CASPPFTGVDTQYF
NA,TRBV20-1,TRBJ2-3,TRBD2,TGCAGTGCTTTTACCGGGACTAGCGGGAAGAGCACAGATACGCAGTATTTT,CSAFTGTSGKSTDTQYF
many,TRBV20-1,TRBJ2-7,TRBD1,TGCAGTGCTACCTCCGGGACAGGGGTTTCCCTAGGTTACGAGCAGTACTTC,CSATSGTGVSLGYEQYF
NA,TRBV2,TRBJ1-4,NA,TGTGCCAGCAGAACAGGGATGGCTAATGAAAAACTGTTTTTT,CASRTGMANEKLFF
NA,TRBV6-1,TRBJ1-1,NA,TGTGCCAGCAGTGAAAGCGGCAGGGGTCTTGAAGCTTTCTTT,CASSESGRGLEAFF
many,TRBV11-2,TRBJ2-3,TRBD2,TGTGCCAGCAGGGATCTAGCGGGGGTCACAGATACGCAGTATTTT,CASRDLAGVTDTQYF
few,TRBV11-2,TRBJ2-1,NA,TGTGCCAGCAACCCGGACCCCTCTCCCCCCAATGAGCAGTTCTTC,CASNPDPSPPNEQFF
many,TRBV20-1,TRBJ2-7,NA,TGCAGTGCCCCAGGTTCCCCCTCCTACGAGCAGTACTTC,CSAPGSPSYEQYF
NA,TRBV2,TRBJ2-2,NA,TGTGCCAGCGGTTGGGTGGCGGGGCGGACCGGGGAGCTGTTTTTT,CASGWVAGRTGELFF
few,TRBV7-9,TRBJ2-5,TRBD2,TGTGCCAGCAGCCCGGCGGCTAGCGGGCAAGAGACCCAGTACTTC,CASSPAASGQETQYF
NA,TRBV4-1,TRBJ2-1,TRBD1,TGCGCCAGCAGCCACTTACTGGGACAGGGGGCCGGCAATGAGCAGTCCTTC,CASSHLLGQGAGNEQSF
NA,TRBV10-3,TRBJ2-1,NA,TGTGCCATCAGTGAGTCTCTGCCAGATAACAATGAGCAGTTCTTC,CAISESLPDNNEQFF
many,TRBV19,TRBJ1-1,NA,TGTGCCAGTAGTTCTCGACAGGACCCGGGGACTGAAGCTTTCTTT,CASSSRQDPGTEAFF
NA,TRBV11-2,TRBJ2-3,TRBD1,TGTGCCAGCAGCTTCCCTGGACAGGGGGGCACAGATACGCAGTATTTT,CASSFPGQGGTDTQYF
many,TRBV7-2,TRBJ1-1,NA,TGTGCCAGCAGCTCCCACAGGGTGGGCACTGAAGCTTTCTTT,CASSSHRVGTEAFF
many,TRBV2,TRBJ1-5,NA,TGTGCCAGCAGTGAATTTTTGGTGATCTCTCGGAATCAGCCCCAGCATTTT,CASSEFLVISRNQPQHF
many,TRBV30,TRBJ2-3,TRBD1,TGTGCCTGGAGGACAGGGCACCACACAGATACGCAGTATTTT,CAWRTGHHTDTQYF
few,TRBV18,TRBJ2-7,NA,TGTGCCAGCTCACACGACAGCGCCTACGAGCAGTACTTC,CASSHDSAYEQYF
NA,TRBV7-9,TRBJ1-1,NA,TGTGCCAGCAGCCCCGCGGACGGGGCCTGGAACACTGAAGCTTTCTTT,CASSPADGAWNTEAFF
many,TRBV7-2,TRBJ1-1,NA,TGTGCCAGCAGCCGATCCTCCAACACTGAAGCTTTCTTT,CASSRSSNTEAFF
few,TRBV6-5,TRBJ1-6,TRBD1,TGTGCCAGCAGTTACTCACCTCCGGGACAGATTCAATCACCCCTCCACTTT,CASSYSPPGQIQSPLHF
many,TRBV18,TRBJ1-2,TRBD1,TGTGCCAGCTCACCGATCCGAGAAGGGACAGGCGGCTACACCTTC,CASSPIREGTGGYTF
many,TRBV18,TRBJ2-7,NA,TGTGCCAGCTCGCCCCTGGATAGCGGAGAGCAGTACTTC,CASSPLDSGEQYF
many,TRBV20-1,TRBJ2-7,TRBD2,TGCAGTGCTACCCCCGGACTAGCGGGGGGTTGGGAGCAGTACTTC,CSATPGLAGGWEQYF
many,TRBV7-2,TRBJ1-2,NA,TGTGCCAGCAGCCCTCAAACTTGGCAGGGAGACTATGGCTACACCTTC,CASSPQTWQGDYGYTF
once,TRBV29-1,TRBJ1-2,NA,TGCAGCGCAGGGGACGACTATGGCTACACCTTC,CSAGDDYGYTF
few,TRBV10-2,TRBJ2-7,NA,TGCGCCAGCAGTGAGCTCCGTGGGGGTGAGCAGTACTTC,CASSELRGGEQYF
many,TRBV12-3/TRBV12-4,TRBJ1-5,NA,TGTGCCAGCAGCGACCAGGAGAATCAGCCCCAGCATTTT,CASSDQENQPQHF
NA,TRBV12-3/TRBV12-4,TRBJ2-7,NA,TGTGCCAGCAGTTTCGCAGCTCCTAGTCTCGAGCAGTACTTC,CASSFAAPSLEQYF
NA,TRBV18,TRBJ2-1,TRBD2,TGTGCCAGCTCTGGGGGGCTGGAGCGGGAGCGTGGCTATGAGCAGTTCTTC,CASSGGLERERGYEQFF
few,TRBV7-8,TRBJ1-2,NA,TGTGCCAGCAGCTTAGCCCCCGGGGCCAGAGAAGGCTACACCTTC,CASSLAPGAREGYTF
NA,TRBV19,TRBJ2-2,NA,TGTGCCAGTAAATTGTCCGGGGAGCTGTTTTTT,CASKLSGELFF
NA,TRBV6-4,TRBJ1-5,NA,TGTGCCAGCAGTGAAAGCGTCAATCAGCCCCAGCATTTT,CASSESVNQPQHF